This TCR beta chain was identified in a study of blood T cell repertoires in COVID-19. The V and J ends lost 10 bases and 1 base respectively, with 12 bases between them. Germline CDR1 reads MNHEY; CDR2 reads SVGAGI. This CDR3 has 13 amino acids. This clone was observed a few times. Assay: immunoSEQ multiplex PCR; the TCRdb copy retains only in-frame clones and omits some. The sample lists about 180,000 clones; about 91% were seen once. This sequence was found in a woman younger than 45 with acute or convalescent COVID-19. The sequencing input was peripheral blood. The V call is TRBV6-5, the J call TRBJ2-3; D may be TRBD2 (6 bases). The CDR3 bases are TGTGCCACCACTAGCAGGGGCACAGATACGCAGTATTTT. Protein product: CATTSRGTDTQYF.